Each of the 20 T cell receptor beta chains below was sequenced from the same sample in a study of post-analysis software for immune sequencing data. These receptors lack a known antigen. Presence of unique molecular identifiers characterized the TCR beta cDNA libraries. TCRdb re-derived calls from the PCR reads in MiXCR, one entry per CDR3 protein. The sample consists of roughly 700,000 distinct CDR3 sequences, 30% of them appearing once. Study-wide points: Four or five TRBV segments were more frequent in patients than controls; TRBV5-6, TRBV5-1 and TRBV20-1 belonged to this group.

Sequences were obtained from blood. These receptors were obtained from a girl aged 5-17 years with multiple sclerosis.

Note on this clonotype: A much larger clone lies a single base off, so this may be a read error. This chain links TRBV20-1 with TRBJ2-1; tentative D call: TRBD1 (7 bases). Per the germline V gene, CDR1 is DFQATT and CDR2 is SNEGSKA (reference sequence). The CDR3 loop spans 10 amino acids. The CDR3 here is CSARRGLQCF. The DNA of the CDR3 is TGCAGTGCTCGGAGGGGGCTTCAGTGCTTC.

The chain is built from TRBV12-3 or TRBV12-4 and TRBJ2-4, with D maybe TRBD1 (6 bases). V was shortened by 4 bases and J by 13 bases, with 23 bases between the two germline ends. There are 15 residues in the CDR3. CDR3 amino acids: CASSSGDRQKGSQYF. The CDR3 DNA is TGTGCCAGCAGTTCAGGTGACAGGCAAAAAGGTTCCCAGTACTTC.

The genes are TRBV29-1 and TRBJ2-1, with TRBD2 matching 16 bases. After removal of 6 bases from V and 3 bases from J, the junction contained 5 bases not matched to a gene. CDR1 and CDR2 from the germline V gene are SQVTM and ANQGSEA. The CDR3 runs 16 residues. The CDR3 DNA reads TGCAGCGTCACGGGACTAGCGGGGGGGGTCTACAATGAGCAGTTCTTC. It codes for CSVTGLAGGVYNEQFF.

Only a few counts were recorded for this clonotype. The V call is TRBV19, the J call TRBJ2-5; 10 bases are a match to TRBD1. CDR1 is LNHDA and CDR2 is SQIVND in the germline V gene (reference sequence). The J segment lost 2 bases and the V segment lost 11 bases, leaving 23 bases of the junction unmatched. The CDR3 has 19 residues. CDR3 bases: TGTGCCGGTTCGAGATTCAGACACCCGGGACAGGGGATACAAGAGACCCAGTACTTC. Protein: CAGSRFRHPGQGIQETQYF.

This clonotype was counted only a few times. The chain joins TRBV7-9 to TRBJ2-6; no definite D call. V was cut by 8 bases and J by 0 bases, with 8 bases left in between. The CDR3 runs to 14 residues. The V gene's germline CDR1 is SEHNR and CDR2 FQNEAQ (reference sequence). CDR3 sequence reads: CASWAPSGANVLTF. The DNA of the CDR3 is TGTGCCAGCTGGGCCCCCTCTGGGGCCAACGTCCTGACTTTC.

The chain couples TRBV20-1 to TRBJ2-5, with TRBD2 matching 8 bases. The CDR3 has 15 residues. The J segment lost 4 bases and the V segment lost 5 bases, leaving 12 bases of the junction unmatched. CDR1 and CDR2 from the germline V gene are DFQATT and SNEGSKA (reference sequence). DNA for the CDR3: TGCAGTGCTCGACGGCCGGGAGGGGGTGCAGAGACCCAGTACTTC. Translating gives CSARRPGGGAETQYF.

The V and J genes are TRBV9 and TRBJ2-1, with TRBD1 as a possible D gene (5 bases). CDR3 length: 16 residues. CDR1 is SGDLS and CDR2 is YYNGEE in the germline V gene. Trimming took 0 bases from V and 1 from J, leaving 11 bases between them. CDR3 sequence: CASSVGQRGSYNEQFF. In nucleotides, the CDR3 is TGTGCCAGCAGCGTAGGACAGCGCGGATCCTACAATGAGCAGTTCTTC. Using reference TRBV9 and TRBJ2-1 for the parts outside the CDR3, the full variable domain is DSGVTQTPKHLITATGQRVTLRCSPRSGDLSVYWYQQSLDQGLQFLIQYYNGEERAKGNILERFSAQQFPDLHSELNLSSLELGDSALYFCASSVGQRGSYNEQFFGPGTRLTVL.

This clonotype was detected only a few times. V and J are TRBV27 and TRBJ2-5; possible D gene TRBD2, 6 bases. The CDR3 contains 14 residues. V dropped 3 bases and J dropped 1 base, with 9 bases sitting between them. Germline loops: CDR1 MNHEY, CDR2 SMNVEV (reference sequence). CDR3 sequence reads: CASSLRDPQETQYF. The CDR3 DNA is TGTGCCAGCAGTTTGCGGGACCCCCAAGAGACCCAGTACTTC.

This clonotype occurred a few times. This sequence joins TRBV10-1 and TRBJ2-5; 12 bases agree with TRBD2. V shed 9 bases, J shed 4 bases, and the junction held 9 bases outside the gene matches. Germline lookup yields CDR1 WNHNN and CDR2 SYGVQD (reference sequence). This CDR3 has 15 amino acids. The CDR3 is CASSPGLAGPETQYF. CDR3 nucleotide sequence: TGCGCCAGTAGCCCCGGACTAGCGGGACCAGAGACCCAGTACTTC.

This clonotype was seen a handful of times. The chain is built from TRBV20-1 and TRBJ1-2; no definite D call. Germline V gives CDR1 DFQATT, CDR2 SNEGSKA (reference sequence). The CDR3 is 14 amino acids. Between the trimmed V and J ends, which lost 0 bases and 3 bases, there was a span of 11 bases. The CDR3 protein is CSARDANLYYGYTF. In DNA, the CDR3 is TGCAGTGCTAGAGATGCCAACCTGTACTATGGCTACACCTTC.

This clonotype has a count of ten or more. This rearrangement joins TRBV5-1 to TRBJ2-5; D is uncertain. The V and J ends lost 0 bases and 1 base respectively, with 7 bases between them. This CDR3 comprises 14 residues. Germline V gives CDR1 SGHRS, CDR2 YFSETQ. CDR3 amino acids: CASSLAGTQETQYF. CDR3 nucleotides: TGCGCCAGCAGCTTGGCAGGTACCCAAGAGACCCAGTACTTC.

This clonotype was seen at least ten times. The rearrangement links TRBV20-1 to TRBJ1-5; 8 nucleotides agree with TRBD1. Germline-derived CDR1 and CDR2 are DFQATT and SNEGSKA (reference sequence). The V gene end was trimmed by 0 bases and the J gene end by 6 bases; junction bases not matched to a gene: 10. CDR3 size: 16 residues. The CDR3 here is CSAREGAGGFGQPQHF. The CDR3 DNA follows: TGCAGTGCTAGAGAGGGGGCAGGGGGCTTTGGTCAGCCCCAGCATTTT.

Only a few counts were recorded for this clonotype. The chain has TRBV2 and TRBJ1-5; 12 bases map to TRBD1. Germline V lookup: CDR1 SNHLY, CDR2 FYNNEI. There are 15 residues in the CDR3. V lost 6 bases to trimming and J lost 7 bases; unmatched junction nucleotides: 7. DNA of the CDR3: TGTGCCAGCAGGGGGGGACAGGGGGCGAACCAGCCCCAGCATTTT. Protein: CASRGGQGANQPQHF. Full variable domain (rest looked up from reference TRBV2 and TRBJ1-5): EPEVTQTPSHQVTQMGQEVILRCVPISNHLYFYWYRQILGQKVEFLVSFYNNEISEKSEIFDDQFSVERPDGSNFTLKIRSTKLEDSAMYFCASRGGQGANQPQHFGDGTRLSIL.

This clonotype was found a few times. The V and J genes are TRBV5-1 and TRBJ1-1, with 7 bases aligning to TRBD1. The CDR3 is 14 amino acids. Germline-derived CDR1 and CDR2 are SGHRS and YFSETQ. With 4 bases clipped from V and 6 bases from J, the junction kept 9 bases outside the gene matches. CDR3 sequence (DNA): TGCGCCAGCAGCCTAGATGACAGGGAGGCTGAAGCTTTCTTT. It yields the protein CASSLDDREAEAFF.

There are a few counts of this clonotype. The rearrangement joins TRBV7-2 to TRBJ2-1; D remains ambiguous. The germline V gene has CDR1 SGHTA and CDR2 FQGNSA. Trimming shortened V by 5 bases and J by 14 bases, and 16 bases separated the two germline ends. CDR3 length equals 12 residues. Written as DNA, the CDR3 is TGTGCCAGCAGCCAGCTGGGCGAGAGAGAGTTCTTC. It specifies CASSQLGEREFF.

At least ten counts were recorded for this clonotype. The chain carries TRBV6-5 and TRBJ1-1; 10 bases are a match to TRBD1. Trimming removed 4 bases from V and 4 bases from J; junction bases left unmatched: 0. Germline V gene data show CDR1 as MNHEY and CDR2 as SVGAGI. The CDR3 spans 13 residues. The CDR3 sequence: CASSWTGGTEAFF. The CDR3 bases are TGTGCCAGCAGTTGGACAGGGGGCACTGAAGCTTTCTTT.

J is TRBJ2-5 and V is TRBV7-2; the D gene could be TRBD1 or TRBD2 (5 bases each). Gene TRBJ2-7 matches the end of the DNA better, so the J call may be wrong. Germline CDR1 SGHTA, CDR2 FQGNSA. The CDR3 spans 15 residues. CDR3 protein: CASSSGHGRLYEQYF. CDR3 DNA sequence: TGTGCCAGCAGCAGCGGACACGGCCGTCTCTACGAGCAGTACTTC.

This rearrangement joins TRBV20-1 to TRBJ2-4; 10 positions match TRBD1. The J call may be mistaken, given a closer DNA end match to TRBJ2-7. The length of the CDR3 is 15 residues. The germline CDR1 and CDR2 sequences are DFQATT and SNEGSKA (reference sequence). CDR3 protein: CSASPRDRGFHEQYF. The CDR3 region has the DNA TGCAGTGCTTCCCCCCGGGACAGGGGATTCCACGAGCAGTACTTC.

A few counts support this clonotype. The gene calls are TRBV12-3 or TRBV12-4 and TRBJ2-7, with D possibly TRBD2 on 5 matching bases. The CDR3 has 11 amino acids. The V and J ends lost 6 bases and 5 bases respectively, with 8 bases between them. The DNA of the CDR3 is TGTGCCAGCAGGGCGGGCCACGAGCAGTACTTC. It encodes CASRAGHEQYF.

The chain has TRBV5-1 and TRBJ2-3; 8 nucleotides line up with TRBD2. The CDR3 runs to 19 residues. With 3 bases clipped from V and 2 bases from J, the junction kept 17 bases outside the gene matches. Germline V gene lookup returns CDR1 SGHRS and CDR2 YFSETQ. CDR3 loop: CASSSTTGGPPSITDTQYF. The CDR3 DNA reads as TGCGCCAGCAGCTCAACGACGGGGGGGCCGCCTTCCATCACAGATACGCAGTATTTT.